Listed below are T cell receptor beta chains from one sample, sequenced in a study of response to subunit inactivated influenza vaccine. TCRdb re-derived calls from the RT-PCR reads in MiXCR, one entry per CDR3 protein. The repertoire holds about 520,000 distinct CDR3 sequences, approximately 11% seen once, with about 12% in the top ten. The material sequenced was PBMCs from blood, taken 45 days after vaccination. These TCRs come from a man aged 45-65 years who received an inactivated influenza vaccine. Both conserved end residues are part of each CDR3. A D gene is named only where the DNA matches it firmly. Expanded clones are given a class, and other clones once, few, many or no size at all.

v_call,d_call,j_call,clone_size,cdr3_nt,cdr3_aa
TRBV7-9,TRBD2,TRBJ2-2,many,TGTGCCAGCAGCTTAAGCTCACTAGCGACCGGGGAGCTGTTTTTT,CASSLSSLATGELFF
TRBV6-5,TRBD2,TRBJ2-7,many,TGTGCCAGCAGTAACCCCGGGACTAGCGGGGAGCAGTACTTC,CASSNPGTSGEQYF
TRBV6-5,-,TRBJ2-7,few,TGTGCCAGCAGTTACTCTCCTCACCCCTCCTACGAGCAGTACTTC,CASSYSPHPSYEQYF
TRBV12-3/TRBV12-4,TRBD2,TRBJ2-1,once,TGTGCCAGCAGTGCCCCCCCAAGGGGACTAGCGGTTAGCTCCTACAATGAGCAGTTCTTC,CASSAPPRGLAVSSYNEQFF
TRBV7-2,-,TRBJ1-5,few,TGTGCCAGCAGCCCCCTTAACGGTCAGCCCCAGCATTTT,CASSPLNGQPQHF
TRBV6-5,-,TRBJ1-5,once,TGTGCCAGCATTTCAAGCCCCCGGGACCTCTATTTCCCCAATCAGCCCCAGCATTTT,CASISSPRDLYFPNQPQHF
TRBV7-2,-,TRBJ2-7,few,TGTGCCAGCAGCTCATTCGGTTACGAGCAGTACTTC,CASSSFGYEQYF
TRBV2,-,TRBJ1-6,few,TGTGCCAGCAGTGAACAGGGAGCAGGAAATTCACCCCTCCACTTT,CASSEQGAGNSPLHF
TRBV6-2/TRBV6-3,TRBD2,TRBJ2-7,few,TGTGCCAGCAGTTACCTCGGGAGGGCCAACGAGCAGTACTTC,CASSYLGRANEQYF
TRBV4-1,TRBD1,TRBJ2-1,many,TGCGCCAGCAGCCAAGTGGGACAGTTATCCTACAATGAGCAGTTCTTC,CASSQVGQLSYNEQFF
TRBV29-1,TRBD1,TRBJ1-3,-,TGCAGCGTTGCGAAGGGGGCCAACTCTGGAAACACCATATATTTT,CSVAKGANSGNTIYF
TRBV5-1,-,TRBJ2-3,-,TGCGCCAGCAGCCAATACCGGGACCCTAAACGGGCAGATACGCAGTATTTT,CASSQYRDPKRADTQYF
TRBV12-3/TRBV12-4,TRBD2,TRBJ2-2,-,TGTGCCAGCAGTCCCATAGCGGGGGGCGGGACCGGGGAGCTGTTTTTT,CASSPIAGGGTGELFF
TRBV6-2/TRBV6-3,-,TRBJ2-1,few,TGTGCCAGCACCGACCCATGGTATAATGAGCAGTTCTTC,CASTDPWYNEQFF
TRBV5-1,-,TRBJ2-1,many,TGCGCCAGCAGCGGGGTGAGGGCCAATGAGCAGTTCTTC,CASSGVRANEQFF
TRBV10-3,TRBD1,TRBJ2-3,few,TGTGCCATCAGTGAGTCGGGACAGGGGAATACGCAGTATTTT,CAISESGQGNTQYF
TRBV6-5,-,TRBJ1-1,few,TGTGCCAGCAGTTACTCTTACGGGGCGAGGGGGAACACTGAAGCTTTCTTT,CASSYSYGARGNTEAFF
TRBV24-1,-,TRBJ2-2,-,TGTGCCACGTCAGGGGTCGACGGGGAGCTGTTTTTT,CATSGVDGELFF
TRBV7-6,TRBD2,TRBJ2-3,many,TGTGCCAGCAGCCTTGCGGGGGGCCCTCTCACAGATACGCAGTATTTT,CASSLAGGPLTDTQYF
TRBV27,-,TRBJ1-5,-,TGTGCCAGCAGTTTGAACTCTCATAGCAATCAGCCCCAGCATTTT,CASSLNSHSNQPQHF
TRBV7-9,TRBD2,TRBJ2-1,many,TGTGCCAGCAGCCCCTCCCGGACTAGCGGCTACAATGAGCAGTTCTTC,CASSPSRTSGYNEQFF
TRBV28,TRBD2,TRBJ2-5,many,TGTGCCAGCAGTAATGGACTAGCGAGGGGTAGAGAGACCCAGTACTTC,CASSNGLARGRETQYF
TRBV10-3,TRBD1,TRBJ1-6,-,TGTGCCATCAGTGACAGGGGGCCGAAGGATTCACCCCTCCACTTT,CAISDRGPKDSPLHF
TRBV10-2,-,TRBJ2-2,-,TGCGCCAGCAGTGAGTCGTTACAGCTAGGGCCCGGGGAGCTGTTTTTT,CASSESLQLGPGELFF
TRBV7-9,-,TRBJ2-1,many,TGTGCCAGCAGCTTAATGGTAACGACGAAGGGGGGCAATGAGCAGTTCTTC,CASSLMVTTKGGNEQFF
TRBV5-1,-,TRBJ2-3,many,TGCGCCAGCAGCTTGGTAGCAGGGACCGATACGCAGTATTTT,CASSLVAGTDTQYF
TRBV6-1,TRBD1,TRBJ2-4,few,TGTGCCAGCAGCAGACAGGGATGGAAGGCCAAAAACATTCAGTACTTC,CASSRQGWKAKNIQYF
TRBV7-9,-,TRBJ2-1,few,TGTGCCAGTAACGCCCTGGACAGTAGCAATGAGCAGTTCTTC,CASNALDSSNEQFF
TRBV10-2,-,TRBJ1-2,few,TGCGCCAGCAGTGGGACACCCTGGCAGGGGATGCACTATGGCTACACCTTC,CASSGTPWQGMHYGYTF
TRBV7-8,TRBD1,TRBJ2-2,few,TGTGCCAGCAGCTGGGACAGGATACTCACCGGGGAGCTGTTTTTT,CASSWDRILTGELFF
TRBV20-1,TRBD1,TRBJ2-7,many,TGCAGTGCTTCCGGGACAGGGGTCCCTTATACCTACGAGCAGTACTTC,CSASGTGVPYTYEQYF
TRBV7-2,TRBD2,TRBJ2-1,few,TGTGCCAGCAGCTGGACTAGCGGGGGGGCTCGGTACAATGAGCAGTTCTTC,CASSWTSGGARYNEQFF
TRBV29-1,-,TRBJ1-2,-,TGCAGCGTGGAAAGAGTTAACTATGGCTACACCTTC,CSVERVNYGYTF
TRBV7-6,TRBD2,TRBJ2-5,-,TGTGCCAGCAGCTCCGGGGGGGTACAAGAGACCCAGTACTTC,CASSSGGVQETQYF
TRBV19,-,TRBJ2-1,-,TGTGCCAGTAGTATAGTCGCTAAGGGGGCCTACAATGAGCAGTTCTTC,CASSIVAKGAYNEQFF
TRBV5-6,-,TRBJ1-4,-,TGTGCCAGCAGCTTGGGGGGCTTCCCCAATGAAAAACTGTTTTTT,CASSLGGFPNEKLFF
TRBV4-3,-,TRBJ2-4,many,TGCGCCAGCAGCCAAGAAGTGGGAAACATTCAGTACTTC,CASSQEVGNIQYF
TRBV4-3,-,TRBJ2-6,-,TGCGCCAGCAGCCAAGAAAGTGGCGGGGGACAGTCTGGGGCCAACGTCCTGACTTTC,CASSQESGGGQSGANVLTF
TRBV20-1,TRBD1,TRBJ1-2,-,TGCAGTGCTCCTCCGGGACAGGGAACCGATGACTATGGCTACACCTTC,CSAPPGQGTDDYGYTF
TRBV12-3/TRBV12-4,TRBD2,TRBJ2-7,many,TGTGCCAGCAGCCGTAGCGGGAGCTCCTACGAGCAGTACTTC,CASSRSGSSYEQYF
TRBV12-3/TRBV12-4,-,TRBJ2-7,few,TGTGCCAGCAGTTTAGTCAGACCCTACGAGCAGTACTTC,CASSLVRPYEQYF
TRBV25-1,TRBD1,TRBJ2-1,few,TGTGCCAGCAGTGACGATACAGGGGTCGACAATGAGCAGTTCTTC,CASSDDTGVDNEQFF
TRBV7-8,TRBD1,TRBJ2-3,few,TGTGCCAGCAGCTCCACGGACAGGGGGCTGGCAGATACGCAGTATTTT,CASSSTDRGLADTQYF